A selection of T cell receptor beta chains follows, all from one sample in a study of blood T cell repertoires in COVID-19. Some clones are missing from TCRdb's copy, which holds only in-frame ones; the method was immunoSEQ multiplex PCR. The sample has fewer than 250,000 clones, roughly 80% seen once. Sequenced sample: peripheral blood. These receptors were taken from an older woman with active or convalescent COVID-19. Both conserved end residues are part of each CDR3. The D gene is left open where the match is weak. Not all rows give a size; the values are once, few, many and, for expanded clones, a class.

cdr3_length j_call v_call clone_size d_call cdr3_nt cdr3_aa
13 TRBJ2-5 TRBV11-3 NA NA TGTGCCAGCAGCTTAGGTCCCCGAGAGACCCAGTACTTC CASSLGPRETQYF
15 TRBJ2-3 TRBV7-9 NA NA TGTGCCAGCAGCAACCGGGACACCCGCACAGATACGCAGTATTTT CASSNRDTRTDTQYF
15 TRBJ2-1 TRBV5-6 NA NA TGTGCCAGCAGCTTATTGAGCGGGTCCTACAATGAGCAGTTCTTC CASSLLSGSYNEQFF
17 TRBJ2-1 TRBV7-8 once TRBD2 TGTGCCAGCAGCTTAGAGGGAGGGCTAGCGGAGCTATGGGGGCAGTTCTTC CASSLEGGLAELWGQFF
15 TRBJ2-3 TRBV5-5 NA TRBD1 TGTGCCAGCAGCTTGGCCCCCCAGGGGGCAGATACGCAGTATTTT CASSLAPQGADTQYF
14 TRBJ2-1 TRBV7-9 NA NA TGTGCCAGCAGCTCACGGACAGAATACAATGAGCAGTTCTTC CASSSRTEYNEQFF
15 TRBJ1-1 TRBV5-1 NA TRBD1 TGCGCCAGCAGCTTGGTAGGGACAGCTAACACTGAAGCTTTCTTT CASSLVGTANTEAFF
23 TRBJ2-6 TRBV9 NA TRBD1 TGTGCCAGCAGCGGAGACCAAAGTAGTGTGCCGGGACAGGTGAGCTCTGGGGCCAACGTCCTGACTTTC CASSGDQSSVPGQVSSGANVLTF
15 TRBJ1-1 TRBV21-1 NA NA TGTGCCAGCAGGGCCTGTCCCCGGACAGCATGTGAAGCTTTCTTT CASRACPRTACEAFF
16 TRBJ2-1 TRBV27 few NA TGTGCCAGCAGTTTTAAATCGACATGGACCTACAATGAGCAGTTCTTC CASSFKSTWTYNEQFF
15 TRBJ2-1 TRBV7-9 NA NA TGTGCCAGCAGCTTGAAACCGGGAGATGTCAATGAGCAGTTCTTC CASSLKPGDVNEQFF
15 TRBJ2-1 TRBV7-6 NA NA TGTGCCAGCAGCTTAGTTGACCTCAAGGGGTATGAGCAGTTCTTC CASSLVDLKGYEQFF
14 TRBJ2-7 TRBV30 once TRBD1 TGTGCCTGGGCCCGGGACAGGGGACCCTACGAGCAGTACTTC CAWARDRGPYEQYF
15 TRBJ2-5 TRBV15 NA TRBD1 TGTGCCACCAGCAGAGATCTCGGGACAGCCCGGCCCCCATACTTC CATSRDLGTARPPYF
14 TRBJ2-3 TRBV11-2 NA TRBD2 TGTGCCAGCAGCTACGGGGGAGGGCCAGATACGCAGTATTTT CASSYGGGPDTQYF
15 TRBJ1-5 TRBV6-1 NA TRBD1 TGTGCCAGCAGTGAAGGGCAGGGGGCGATTCAGCCCCAGCATTTT CASSEGQGAIQPQHF
15 TRBJ1-1 TRBV25-1 NA TRBD1 TGTGCCAGCAGAAGGACAGGGGCGGTGAACACTGAAGCTTTCTTT CASRRTGAVNTEAFF
15 TRBJ1-1 TRBV19 NA NA TGTGCCAGTAGTACGACCTGGGACTCGAACACTGAAGCTTTCTTT CASSTTWDSNTEAFF
12 TRBJ2-7 TRBV7-9 NA NA TGTGCCAGCAGCTCCCGGGACACTGAGCAGTACTTC CASSSRDTEQYF
11 TRBJ1-4 TRBV19 NA NA TGTGCCAGTAGTATGGGGGGAAAACTGTTTTTT CASSMGGKLFF
12 TRBJ2-5 TRBV29-1 NA NA TGCAGCGTTGGGAGCTACCAAGAGACCCAGTACTTC CSVGSYQETQYF
15 TRBJ1-2 TRBV19 NA NA TGTGCCTCGGTGAATCAAGGCAGCGGCGGCTATGGCTACACCTTC CASVNQGSGGYGYTF
17 TRBJ1-3 TRBV7-9 NA NA TGTGCCAGCAGCTTTACGATCGAGGGGGTAAGGGGAAACACCATATATTTT CASSFTIEGVRGNTIYF
15 TRBJ2-1 TRBV7-9 NA TRBD2 TGTGCCAGCAGCCCCCCCGGACTAGCTACGGATGAGCAGTTCTTC CASSPPGLATDEQFF
15 TRBJ2-3 TRBV5-1 NA TRBD2 TGCGCCAGCAGCTTGGAGCTAGCGGGAGAAGGGACGCAGTATTTT CASSLELAGEGTQYF
14 TRBJ2-1 TRBV7-9 NA TRBD2 TGTGCCAGCAGTCGGACTAGCGGCTACAATGAGCAGTTCTTC CASSRTSGYNEQFF
14 TRBJ1-5 TRBV6-5 NA NA TGTGCCAGCAGTTACGGGGGGAGCAATCAGCCCCAGCATTTT CASSYGGSNQPQHF
13 TRBJ2-5 TRBV2 NA NA TGTGCCAGCACCCAGGGTAATTTAGGGACCCAGTACTTC CASTQGNLGTQYF